Each of the 20 T cell receptor beta chains below was sequenced from the same sample in a study of beta chain features in type 1 diabetes. Their specific antigens are unknown. Reverse transcription of all isolated RNA meant that expressed TCRB transcripts were sequenced. Clones were read by immunoSEQ multiplex PCR, and TCRdb kept only the in-frame ones, dropping some. The repertoire consists of about 280,000 clones, with approximately 16% occurring once and the leading ten covering approximately 0.015%. Overall study results and limits: Shortening of TCRB CDR3s, moderate but significant, appeared in all four CD4+ subsets of Type 1 diabetes patients.

The sample taken for sequencing was naive CD4+ T cells from blood. The receptors were gathered from a man younger than 30 with type 1 diabetes.

This clone has only a few counts. The chain couples TRBV2 to TRBJ2-5; D remains ambiguous. In germline, CDR1 is SNHLY, CDR2 FYNNEI. The CDR3 runs to 16 residues. Trimming pared 8 bases from V and 2 bases from J, leaving 21 bases between. The CDR3 sequence is CASRLLRITYQETQYF. The CDR3 DNA follows: TGTGCCAGCCGGCTACTACGCATTACATATCAAGAGACCCAGTACTTC.

This clone turned up a few times. V usage is TRBV7-2 and J usage is TRBJ2-2, with 10 bases fitting TRBD1. J lost 5 bases, V lost 5 bases, and 11 bases had no gene match. This CDR3 is 17 amino acids long. Germline values: CDR1 SGHTA, CDR2 FQGNSA. The CDR3 loop is CASSQLRDRGLTGELFF. CDR3 DNA: TGTGCCAGCAGCCAACTCCGGGACAGGGGTTTGACCGGGGAGCTGTTTTTT.

With regard to this clone: Within the sample, other DNA sequences also encode this same CDR3. The V gene is TRBV5-6, the J gene TRBJ2-5; 8 bases are shared with TRBD1. The CDR3 totals 13 residues. The germline gives CDR1 SGHDT, CDR2 YYEEEE. V lost 1 base to trimming and J lost 5 bases; unmatched junction nucleotides: 1. This CDR3 is CASSLTGGETQYF. Here the CDR3 DNA reads TGTGCCAGCAGCTTGACAGGGGGGGAGACCCAGTACTTC.

The table lists this clone with a few counts. The chain employs TRBV4-3 and TRBJ1-1; 8 bases map to TRBD1. This CDR3 is built from 16 residues. Germline values: CDR1 LGHNA, CDR2 YSLEER. V was clipped by 7 bases and J by 4 bases; unmatched bases: 14. Written as DNA, the CDR3 is TGCGCCAGCACTAACTATCAGGGGGCGCGGACCACTGAAGCTTTCTTT. This codes for CASTNYQGARTTEAFF.

The chain combines TRBV11-2 with TRBJ2-4, with a possible D match to TRBD1 (6 bases). The CDR3 has 13 amino acids. V was pared by 8 bases and J by 5 bases, with 13 bases between. Looked up from germline, CDR1 is SGHAT and CDR2 is FQNNGV. The CDR3 loop reads CASGPRGENIQYF. The CDR3 DNA reads TGTGCCAGCGGGCCCAGGGGTGAAAACATTCAGTACTTC.

This clone was recorded a few times. The chain links TRBV18 to TRBJ2-1; D unclear. The germline V gene has CDR1 KGHSH and CDR2 LQKENI. The germline V and J ends were trimmed by 3 bases and 10 bases, with 13 bases remaining between them. The CDR3 is made up of 13 amino acids. The CDR3 is CASSPMGFSEQFF. DNA for the CDR3: TGTGCCAGCTCACCTATGGGCTTCTCGGAGCAGTTCTTC.

There are a few counts of this clone. The V and J genes are TRBV9 and TRBJ2-4; the D gene is possibly TRBD2 (6 bases). The V end lost 4 bases, the J end lost 4 bases, and 12 bases lay between the germline ends. Per the germline V gene, CDR1 is SGDLS and CDR2 is YYNGEE. CDR3 length: 14 residues. CDR3 loop: CASSTGAPKNIQYF. The CDR3, as DNA: TGTGCCAGCAGCACGGGAGCGCCTAAAAACATTCAGTACTTC. Using reference TRBV9 and TRBJ2-4 for the parts outside the CDR3, the full variable domain is DSGVTQTPKHLITATGQRVTLRCSPRSGDLSVYWYQQSLDQGLQFLIQYYNGEERAKGNILERFSAQQFPDLHSELNLSSLELGDSALYFCASSTGAPKNIQYFGAGTRLSVL.

The CDR3 here is CASSLAGGLVSPLHF. The DNA for the CDR3 is TGTGCCAGCAGCTTAGCAGGAGGGTTGGTTTCACCCCTCCACTTT. The V call is TRBV7-9, the J call TRBJ1-6; D gene uncertain. With 0 bases removed from V and 9 bases from J, the gap between germline ends came to 12 bases. Per germline, CDR1 SEHNR and CDR2 FQNEAQ (reference sequence). The CDR3 length is 15 residues.

The gene calls are TRBV7-2 and TRBJ2-7; unclear D gene. The CDR3 has 12 amino acids. Per the germline V gene, CDR1 is SGHTA and CDR2 is FQGNSA. V gave up 2 bases and J gave up 4 bases, with 6 bases separating them. The CDR3 DNA reads TGTGCCAGCAGCTTATCTTTGTACGAGCAGTACTTC. Protein product: CASSLSLYEQYF. Using reference TRBV7-2 and TRBJ2-7 for the parts outside the CDR3, the full variable domain is GAGVSQSPSNKVTEKGKDVELRCDPISGHTALYWYRQSLGQGLEFLIYFQGNSAPDKSGLPSDRFSAERTGGSVSTLTIQRTQQEDSAVYLCASSLSLYEQYFGPGTRLTVT.

The chain combines TRBV9 with TRBJ2-2; perhaps TRBD1 as D (5 bases). Looked up from germline, CDR1 is SGDLS and CDR2 is YYNGEE. The CDR3 loop spans 14 amino acids. Trimming pared 2 bases from V and 7 bases from J, leaving 12 bases between. As DNA, the CDR3 is TGTGCCAGCAGCGTCAGGGTCCAGAACGGGGAGCTGTTTTTT. Amino acid sequence: CASSVRVQNGELFF.

The V call is TRBV27, the J call TRBJ2-3, with D perhaps matching TRBD2 (6 bases). This CDR3 is 16 amino acids long. Trimming left V 4 bases short and J 4 bases short, with 18 bases between. Looked up from germline, CDR1 is MNHEY and CDR2 is SMNVEV (reference sequence). Here the CDR3 reads CASSSAVGGRADTQYF. The CDR3 DNA is TGTGCCAGCAGTTCTGCCGTCGGGGGTCGGGCAGATACGCAGTATTTT.

This clone was found a few times. V gene TRBV11-2 combines with J gene TRBJ2-1; 9 bases map to TRBD2. Germline CDR1 SGHAT, CDR2 FQNNGV. The trim removed 6 bases at V and 6 bases at J, leaving 12 bases unmatched. CDR3 length equals 16 residues. The CDR3 DNA reads TGTGCCAGCAGGCTACAAGGGACTAGCCCCTTCAATGAGCAGTTCTTC. Encoded protein: CASRLQGTSPFNEQFF.

In its sample, this clone was seen a few times. The rearrangement uses TRBV9 and TRBJ2-2; possible D gene TRBD2, 6 bases. V was cut by 7 bases and J by 6 bases, with 16 bases left in between. Germline CDR1 SGDLS, CDR2 YYNGEE. CDR3 length equals 14 residues. The CDR3 DNA sequence: TGTGCCAGCGGGAGGATCGGGGGTTCCGGGGAGCTGTTTTTT. Translating gives CASGRIGGSGELFF.

This clone appeared a few times. V usage is TRBV7-2 and J usage is TRBJ2-7; D call uncertain. V was cut by 5 bases and J by 2 bases, with 13 bases left in between. Germline CDR1 is SGHTA and CDR2 is FQGNSA. This CDR3 spans 14 amino acids. Here the CDR3 reads CASSPEPGTYEQYF. The CDR3 nucleotides read TGTGCCAGCAGCCCAGAGCCAGGTACCTACGAGCAGTACTTC.

This clone was seen a handful of times. The chain uses TRBV30 and TRBJ1-2; TRBD1 agrees at 7 bases. CDR3 length: 13 amino acids. Germline-derived CDR1 and CDR2 are GTSNPN and SVGIG (reference sequence). The V gene end was trimmed by 7 bases and the J gene end by 8 bases; junction bases not matched to a gene: 13. For the CDR3, the DNA is TGTGCCTCTGAGACAGGGAATAGGAAGGGCTACACCTTC. It codes for CASETGNRKGYTF. The variable domain in full, completed from reference TRBV30 and TRBJ1-2, reads SQTIHQWPATLVQPVGSPLSLECTVEGTSNPNLYWYRQAAGRGLQLLFYSVGIGQISSEVPQNLSASRPQDRQFILSSKKLLLSDSGFYLCASETGNRKGYTFGSGTRLTVV.

The chain joins TRBV25-1 to TRBJ1-6; 7 nucleotides line up with TRBD1. The V segment lost 4 bases and the J segment 8 bases; nucleotides outside the gene matches: 8. This CDR3 is 15 amino acids long. Germline lookup yields CDR1 MGHDK and CDR2 SYGVNS. The CDR3 sequence is CASSALDREYSPLHF. Written as DNA, the CDR3 is TGTGCCAGCAGTGCGCTCGACAGGGAATATTCACCCCTCCACTTT. Together with reference TRBV25-1 and TRBJ1-6, the CDR3 gives the full variable domain: EADIYQTPRYLVIGTGKKITLECSQTMGHDKMYWYQQDPGMELHLIHYSYGVNSTEKGDLSSESTVSRIRTEHFPLTLESARPSHTSQYLCASSALDREYSPLHFGNGTRLTVT.

J is TRBJ2-2 and V is TRBV9; TRBD1 aligns across 7 bases. CDR3 length: 15 residues. The junction had 7 bases not matched to a gene; V was cut back by 6 bases and J by 2 bases. CDR1 and CDR2 from the germline V gene are SGDLS and YYNGEE. The CDR3, as DNA: TGTGCCAGCACTTTAGGGGGCACAAACACCGGGGAGCTGTTTTTT. Translated: CASTLGGTNTGELFF.

This clone occurred a few times. Other DNA sequences from this sample encode an identical CDR3 as well. The chain is built from TRBV18 and TRBJ2-7; the match to TRBD2 covers 8 bases. Germline loops: CDR1 KGHSH, CDR2 LQKENI. This CDR3 has 13 amino acids. The trim removed 6 bases at V and 3 bases at J, leaving 4 bases unmatched. The chain's CDR3 is CASSPGTSYEQYF. CDR3 nucleotide sequence: TGTGCCAGCTCGCCCGGGACTAGCTACGAGCAGTACTTC. The whole variable domain, filled in from reference TRBV18 and TRBJ2-7, reads NAGVMQNPRHLVRRRGQEARLRCSPMKGHSHVYWYRQLPEEGLKFMVYLQKENIIDESGMPKERFSAEFPKEGPSILRIQQVVRGDSAAYFCASSPGTSYEQYFGPGTRLTVT.

The table lists this clone with a few counts. This chain joins TRBV7-9 and TRBJ2-3; D is unclear. The germline V gene encodes CDR1 SEHNR and CDR2 FQNEAQ (reference sequence). The CDR3 has 13 residues. Deletions cut 1 base from V and 6 bases from J, with 8 bases between. CDR3 residues: CASSLDSGDTQYF. CDR3 nucleotide sequence: TGTGCCAGCAGCTTAGACTCCGGGGATACGCAGTATTTT.

This clone has more than one count but fewer than ten. This sequence joins TRBV28 and TRBJ2-1, with 7 bases matching TRBD1. The CDR3 extends over 17 amino acids. V trimming: 8 bases; J trimming: 0 bases; junction bases outside the gene matches: 13. Looked up from germline, CDR1 is MDHEN and CDR2 is SYDVKM. CDR3: CASESQTGLSSYNEQFF. DNA for the CDR3: TGTGCCAGCGAGAGCCAGACAGGGCTGAGCTCCTACAATGAGCAGTTCTTC.